These 4 T cell receptor beta chains share one sample of origin, sequenced in a study of Tregs in tolerant kidney transplant recipients. Sequencing used immunoSEQ multiplex PCR; TCRdb keeps in-frame clones, though not all of them. The sample data list approximately 31,000 clones. The sample in question was CD8+ T cells from blood, obtained before the transplant. The receptors come from a human donor who received a combined kidney and bone marrow transplant.

Points on this clone: From the germline J gene comes the end of the CDR3, since the read stops 3 residues before it. J is TRBJ2-5 and V is TRBV29-1; TRBD2 might be the D (6 bases). Per the germline V gene, CDR1 is SQVTM and CDR2 is ANQGSEA. The V and J ends lost 3 bases and 4 bases respectively, with 18 bases between them. The CDR3 has 15 residues. The CDR3: CSVEWPRDLSETQYF. The sequenced part of the CDR3 DNA is TGCAGCGTTGAGTGGCCGCGGGATTTATCAGAGACC.

Of note for this clone: The sequence runs out 3 residues before the end of the CDR3; the remainder is reconstructed from the germline J gene. This rearrangement joins TRBV29-1 to TRBJ1-1, with D possibly matching TRBD1 (6 bases). V lost 6 bases, J lost 2 bases, and 13 bases lay in between. There are 13 residues in the CDR3. The germline CDR1 and CDR2 sequences are SQVTM and ANQGSEA. Incomplete CDR3 DNA: TGCAGCGTCTGGACAGCAATCAACACTGAA. Amino acid sequence: CSVWTAINTE. The full CDR3 reads CSVWTAINTEAFF.

Note on this clone: The read comes to an end 3 residues before the CDR3 does, leaving the germline J gene to fill in the end. The chain combines TRBV5-6 with TRBJ1-1; D is ambiguous. Deletions cut 3 bases from V and 0 bases from J, with 6 bases between. The CDR3 totals 13 residues. The germline V gene has CDR1 SGHDT and CDR2 YYEEEE. The covered CDR3 bases are TGTGCCAGCAGCTCCGACTTGAACACTGAA. It encodes CASSSDLNTE. The whole CDR3 reads CASSSDLNTEAFF.

Details on this clone: From the germline J gene comes the end of the CDR3, since the read stops 3 residues before it. This rearrangement joins TRBV5-1 to TRBJ2-1; 9 bases fit TRBD1. The CDR3 loop spans 15 amino acids. With 4 bases clipped from V and 8 bases from J, the junction kept 10 bases outside the gene matches. CDR1 and CDR2 (germline): SGHRS, YFSETQ. The CDR3 is CASSPGTGNIDEQFF. CDR3 DNA (partial): TGCGCCAGCAGCCCCGGGACAGGGAATATCGATGAG. Combining the CDR3 with reference TRBV5-1 and TRBJ2-1 gives the whole variable domain KAGVTQTPRYLIKTRGQQVTLSCSPISGHRSVSWYQQTPGQGLQFLFEYFSETQRNKGNFPGRFSGRQFSNSRSEMNVSTLELGDSALYLCASSPGTGNIDEQFFGPGTRLTVL.